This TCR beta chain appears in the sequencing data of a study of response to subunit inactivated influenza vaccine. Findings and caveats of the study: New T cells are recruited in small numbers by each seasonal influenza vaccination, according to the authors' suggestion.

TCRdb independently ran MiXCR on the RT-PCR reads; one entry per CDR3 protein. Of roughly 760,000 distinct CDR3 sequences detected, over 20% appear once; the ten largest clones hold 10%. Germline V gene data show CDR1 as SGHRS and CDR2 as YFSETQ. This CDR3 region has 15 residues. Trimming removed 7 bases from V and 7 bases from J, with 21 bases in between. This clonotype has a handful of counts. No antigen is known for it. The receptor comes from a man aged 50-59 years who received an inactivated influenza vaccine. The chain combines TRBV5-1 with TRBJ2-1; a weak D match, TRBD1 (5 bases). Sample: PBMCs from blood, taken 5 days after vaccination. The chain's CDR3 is CASAPERRVGNEQFF. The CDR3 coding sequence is TGCGCCAGCGCCCCCGAACGCAGGGTTGGTAATGAGCAGTTCTTC.